The 14 T cell receptor beta chains below were found in one sample sequenced in a study of blood T cell repertoires in COVID-19. Method: immunoSEQ multiplex PCR; TCRdb's copy keeps in-frame clones and lacks some. The sample records 250,000 or so clones, roughly 80% being singletons. The sample comprised peripheral blood. Every receptor here comes from a man at least 80 years old with acute or convalescent COVID-19.

This clone was detected only once. This chain joins TRBV4-1 and TRBJ1-5; TRBD1 might be the D (5 bases). Trimming removed 6 bases from V and 5 bases from J, with 14 bases in between. The CDR3 spans 14 residues. Per germline, CDR1 MGHRA and CDR2 YSYEKL. CDR3 region: CASRRTIGDQPQHF. CDR3 in DNA: TGCGCCAGCAGACGGACCATAGGGGATCAGCCCCAGCATTTT.

The chain joins TRBV5-1 to TRBJ1-5; D might be TRBD1 (5 bases). CDR3 length: 14 amino acids. Germline CDR1 is SGHRS and CDR2 is YFSETQ. Trimming left V 4 bases short and J 12 bases short, with 20 bases between. This CDR3 reads CASSAGGSGDGQHF. Written as DNA, the CDR3 is TGCGCCAGCAGCGCCGGGGGTAGCGGGGACGGCCAGCATTTT.

V is TRBV5-1 and J is TRBJ1-4; a possible D gene is TRBD1 (6 bases). The germline CDR1 and CDR2 sequences are SGHRS and YFSETQ. V was shortened by 0 bases and J by 8 bases, with 14 bases between the two germline ends. The CDR3 runs to 15 residues. CDR3 bases: TGCGCCAGCAGCTTGGCTGGGGGCTCAGGGGAAAAACTGTTTTTT. This encodes CASSLAGGSGEKLFF.

V is TRBV6-7 and J is TRBJ1-6, with a tentative D call TRBD1 (6 bases). TRBV6-7 is labeled an ORF, and its function is uncertain. Trimming shortened V by 1 base and J by 3 bases, and 10 bases separated the two germline ends. This CDR3 contains 16 residues. DNA for the CDR3: TGTGCCAGCAGTTACTTTGAGGGGGACTATAATTCACCCCTCCACTTT. Translated, it gives CASSYFEGDYNSPLHF.

This clone was picked up one time. V is TRBV7-8 and J is TRBJ1-3; perhaps TRBD1 as D (5 bases). The germline V and J ends were trimmed by 1 base and 2 bases, with 12 bases remaining between them. This CDR3 contains 16 residues. Per the germline V gene, CDR1 is SGHVS and CDR2 is FQNEAQ. The CDR3 loop is CASSLGGPGAGNTIYF. The CDR3 DNA sequence: TGTGCCAGCAGCTTAGGGGGTCCGGGGGCTGGAAACACCATATATTTT.

The J gene is TRBJ2-5, the V gene TRBV7-8; 9 bases line up with TRBD2. The CDR3 contains 14 residues. Germline values: CDR1 SGHVS, CDR2 FQNEAQ. V shed 1 base and J 5 bases; nucleotides not matched to a gene: 2. The CDR3 sequence is CASSLVAGGETQYF. In DNA form, the CDR3 reads TGTGCCAGCAGCTTAGTGGCGGGGGGGGAGACCCAGTACTTC.

This chain joins TRBV10-1 and TRBJ2-3; D might be TRBD1 (5 bases). The CDR3 contains 13 residues. Germline lookup yields CDR1 WNHNN and CDR2 SYGVQD (reference sequence). Between the trimmed V and J ends, which lost 5 bases and 2 bases, there was a span of 8 bases. The CDR3 loop reads CASSRTHTDTQYF. Here the CDR3 DNA reads TGCGCCAGCAGTCGGACACACACAGATACGCAGTATTTT.

CDR3 nucleotide sequence: TGTGCCAGCAGACCCCTAGCGGGGGGTAGAAATGAGCAGTTCTTC. Residues: CASRPLAGGRNEQFF. V usage is TRBV28 and J usage is TRBJ2-1, with TRBD2 matching over 11 bases. CDR3 length: 15 amino acids. Germline CDR1 MDHEN, CDR2 SYDVKM. V lost 6 bases and J lost 7; bases outside the gene matches: 8.

The chain is built from TRBV5-1 and TRBJ2-7; unclear D gene. CDR1 and CDR2 from the germline V gene are SGHRS and YFSETQ. The CDR3 covers 15 residues. V was trimmed by 4 bases and J by 1 base, leaving 15 bases between them. The CDR3 region is CASSPPGQVSYEQYF. The CDR3 region has the DNA TGCGCCAGCAGCCCGCCTGGGCAGGTTTCCTACGAGCAGTACTTC.

V gene TRBV10-3 combines with J gene TRBJ2-5; TRBD1 matches 7 bases. Per the germline V gene, CDR1 is ENHRY and CDR2 is SYGVKD. The CDR3 has 15 residues. V shed 6 bases, J shed 1 base, and the junction held 8 bases outside the gene matches. Here the CDR3 DNA reads TGTGCCATCAGCCCAGGGGGTGCTCGCCAAGAGACCCAGTACTTC. This encodes CAISPGGARQETQYF.

In its sample, this clone was seen a few times. The chain has TRBV6-5 and TRBJ2-7; D possibly corresponds to TRBD1 (6 bases). V lost 2 bases and J 2 bases, leaving 7 bases between the germline ends. The CDR3 loop spans 13 amino acids. Germline V gene lookup returns CDR1 MNHEY and CDR2 SVGAGI. The CDR3 spells CASSYGDTYEQYF. The CDR3 nucleotides are TGTGCCAGCAGTTACGGGGACACCTACGAGCAGTACTTC.

The chain carries TRBV5-1 and TRBJ1-2, with TRBD1 matching over 7 bases. V shed 4 bases, J shed 4 bases, and the junction held 10 bases outside the gene matches. This CDR3 comprises 15 residues. Germline values: CDR1 SGHRS, CDR2 YFSETQ. The CDR3 is CASSMEGQEGYGYTF. The CDR3 DNA is TGCGCCAGCAGCATGGAAGGACAGGAGGGCTATGGCTACACCTTC.

The chain joins TRBV3-1 (or the pseudogene TRBV3-2) to TRBJ2-7; 15 nucleotides agree with TRBD2. With V trimmed by 3 bases and J by 6 bases, 3 bases remained unmatched. This CDR3 is built from 15 residues. CDR1 LGHDT and CDR2 YNNKEL come from the germline V gene (reference sequence). The CDR3 DNA follows: TGTGCCAGCAGCCAGCCGGGACTAGCGGGGGGCGAGCAGTACTTC. Protein sequence: CASSQPGLAGGEQYF.

The chain combines TRBV9 with TRBJ1-3; D unresolved. V lost 4 bases to trimming and J lost 4 bases, with 15 bases between them. CDR1 is SGDLS, CDR2 YYNGEE, per germline. CDR3 length: 15 residues. The CDR3 nucleotides read TGTGCCAGCAGCCCTCGGAGCCAGAGGGGAAACACCATATATTTT. Protein product: CASSPRSQRGNTIYF.